These T cell receptor beta chains were read from a single sample in a study of technical replicates of blood from a few donors. Sequenced by immunoSEQ multiplex PCR; TCRdb stores in-frame clones only, minus some. The repertoire holds 55,000 to 80,000 clones, about 98% seen once, with around 0.15% in the top ten. Sequenced: T cells isolated from PBMCs. These TCRs come from a human donor in good health. The CDR3 runs from the conserved cysteine through the conserved F or W. The order of the fields is D gene, clone size, V gene, J gene, CDR3 protein, CDR3 DNA. A D gene is named only where the DNA matches it firmly. Clone sizes are given selectively: once, few, many, or a class where the clone is expanded.

d_gene: TRBD2; abundance: NA; v_gene: TRBV2; j_gene: TRBJ2-3; CDR3aa: CASTYLAGGATDTQYF; CDR3nt: TGTGCCAGCACATATCTAGCGGGAGGGGCCACAGATACGCAGTATTTT
d_gene: NA; abundance: NA; v_gene: TRBV7-9; j_gene: TRBJ1-6; CDR3aa: CASGGQGSSYNSPLHF; CDR3nt: TGTGCCAGCGGCGGGCAGGGGAGCTCCTATAATTCACCCCTCCACTTT
d_gene: TRBD1; abundance: NA; v_gene: TRBV27; j_gene: TRBJ1-2; CDR3aa: CASRAARGRQHGYTF; CDR3nt: TGTGCCAGCAGGGCCGCGAGGGGGCGACAGCACGGCTACACCTTC
d_gene: NA; abundance: NA; v_gene: TRBV7-9; j_gene: TRBJ1-1; CDR3aa: CASSSFPSNTEAFF; CDR3nt: TGTGCCAGCAGTTCTTTCCCCTCGAACACTGAAGCTTTCTTT
d_gene: TRBD2; abundance: NA; v_gene: TRBV9; j_gene: TRBJ2-1; CDR3aa: CASSDPGTSVHNEQFF; CDR3nt: TGTGCCAGCAGCGACCCCGGGACTAGCGTTCACAATGAGCAGTTCTTC
d_gene: NA; abundance: NA; v_gene: TRBV5-1; j_gene: TRBJ1-4; CDR3aa: CASSLGGGRNEKLFF; CDR3nt: TGCGCCAGCAGCTTGGGAGGGGGTCGTAATGAAAAACTGTTTTTT
d_gene: NA; abundance: once; v_gene: TRBV28; j_gene: TRBJ1-1; CDR3aa: CASSLVTGFTEAFF; CDR3nt: TGTGCCAGCAGTTTAGTTACAGGGTTCACTGAAGCTTTCTTT
d_gene: TRBD1; abundance: NA; v_gene: TRBV5-4; j_gene: TRBJ2-7; CDR3aa: CASSLDLRDRGSYEQYF; CDR3nt: TGTGCCAGCAGCTTGGACCTCCGTGACAGGGGCTCCTACGAGCAGTACTTC
d_gene: TRBD1; abundance: NA; v_gene: TRBV7-2; j_gene: TRBJ2-1; CDR3aa: CASSHRGSGDIYNEQFF; CDR3nt: TGTGCCAGCAGCCACAGGGGGAGCGGAGATATCTACAATGAGCAGTTCTTC
d_gene: NA; abundance: NA; v_gene: TRBV6-6; j_gene: TRBJ1-1; CDR3aa: CASSSHTGGGTEAFF; CDR3nt: TGTGCCAGCAGTTCACATACAGGTGGTGGCACTGAAGCTTTCTTT
d_gene: TRBD1; abundance: NA; v_gene: TRBV10-3; j_gene: TRBJ1-1; CDR3aa: CAISGWDRGTEAFF; CDR3nt: TGTGCCATCAGTGGGTGGGACAGGGGCACTGAAGCTTTCTTT
d_gene: TRBD1; abundance: NA; v_gene: TRBV29-1; j_gene: TRBJ1-2; CDR3aa: CRAEEGAADYGYTF; CDR3nt: TGCAGAGCGGAGGAGGGGGCGGCCGACTATGGCTACACCTTC
d_gene: NA; abundance: NA; v_gene: TRBV7-7; j_gene: TRBJ2-1; CDR3aa: CASSPAISYNEQFF; CDR3nt: TGTGCCAGCAGCCCCGCTATCTCCTACAATGAGCAGTTCTTC
d_gene: NA; abundance: NA; v_gene: TRBV19; j_gene: TRBJ1-5; CDR3aa: CASSWAYRSNQPQHF; CDR3nt: TGTGCCAGTAGTTGGGCGTACAGGAGCAATCAGCCCCAGCATTTT
d_gene: TRBD1; abundance: NA; v_gene: TRBV7-6; j_gene: TRBJ2-1; CDR3aa: CASSLMSGTGLDEQFF; CDR3nt: TGTGCCAGCAGCTTAATGTCCGGGACAGGCTTGGATGAGCAGTTCTTC
d_gene: NA; abundance: NA; v_gene: TRBV29-1; j_gene: TRBJ1-4; CDR3aa: CSVGWATNEKLFF; CDR3nt: TGCAGCGTTGGGTGGGCTACTAATGAAAAACTGTTTTTT
d_gene: NA; abundance: NA; v_gene: TRBV27; j_gene: TRBJ1-2; CDR3aa: CASSTYGAGGYTF; CDR3nt: TGTGCCAGCAGTACTTATGGGGCGGGGGGCTACACCTTC
d_gene: NA; abundance: NA; v_gene: TRBV5-5; j_gene: TRBJ1-3; CDR3aa: CASSLFADGNTIYF; CDR3nt: TGTGCCAGCAGCTTGTTCGCGGATGGAAACACCATATATTTT
d_gene: TRBD1; abundance: NA; v_gene: TRBV6-5; j_gene: TRBJ1-1; CDR3aa: CASSRGTGLNTEAFF; CDR3nt: TGTGCCAGCAGTCGAGGGACAGGTCTGAACACTGAAGCTTTCTTT
d_gene: NA; abundance: NA; v_gene: TRBV5-1; j_gene: TRBJ1-1; CDR3aa: CASSLESGLNTEAFF; CDR3nt: TGCGCCAGCAGCTTGGAGTCGGGGTTGAACACTGAAGCTTTCTTT
d_gene: TRBD2; abundance: NA; v_gene: TRBV2; j_gene: TRBJ2-1; CDR3aa: CASSEDGGSYYNEQFF; CDR3nt: TGTGCCAGCAGTGAAGACGGCGGGAGTTACTACAATGAGCAGTTCTTC
d_gene: TRBD2; abundance: NA; v_gene: TRBV25-1; j_gene: TRBJ2-1; CDR3aa: CASSATSGRAHYNEQFF; CDR3nt: TGTGCCAGCAGTGCGACTAGCGGGAGGGCCCATTACAATGAGCAGTTCTTC
d_gene: NA; abundance: NA; v_gene: TRBV4-1; j_gene: TRBJ2-1; CDR3aa: CASSQDKEFSYYNEQFF; CDR3nt: TGCGCCAGCAGCCAAGACAAGGAGTTTTCCTACTACAATGAGCAGTTCTTC
d_gene: NA; abundance: NA; v_gene: TRBV25-1; j_gene: TRBJ2-7; CDR3aa: CASSSRFYEQYF; CDR3nt: TGTGCCAGCAGCTCCAGATTCTACGAGCAGTACTTC
d_gene: TRBD1; abundance: NA; v_gene: TRBV27; j_gene: TRBJ2-7; CDR3aa: CASSIGQGTYEQYF; CDR3nt: TGTGCCAGCAGTATCGGACAGGGTACCTACGAGCAGTACTTC
d_gene: TRBD2; abundance: NA; v_gene: TRBV6-1; j_gene: TRBJ2-7; CDR3aa: CASSTSGPLEQYF; CDR3nt: TGTGCCAGTTCAACTAGCGGGCCCCTGGAGCAGTACTTC
d_gene: NA; abundance: NA; v_gene: TRBV5-1; j_gene: TRBJ2-1; CDR3aa: CASSLEWTGGTSSYNEQFF; CDR3nt: TGCGCCAGCAGCTTGGAGTGGACGGGCGGGACCAGCTCCTACAATGAGCAGTTCTTC
d_gene: NA; abundance: NA; v_gene: TRBV21-1; j_gene: TRBJ2-2; CDR3aa: CASTKFPRSGTGNTGELFF; CDR3nt: TGTGCCAGCACCAAATTCCCCCGGTCCGGGACAGGGAACACCGGGGAGCTGTTTTTT
d_gene: NA; abundance: once; v_gene: TRBV5-4; j_gene: TRBJ1-4; CDR3aa: CASSAGGSNEKLFF; CDR3nt: TGTGCCAGCAGCGCAGGTGGAAGTAATGAAAAACTGTTTTTT
d_gene: TRBD2; abundance: NA; v_gene: TRBV5-4; j_gene: TRBJ2-7; CDR3aa: CASGKAGTPSYEQYF; CDR3nt: TGTGCCAGCGGAAAAGCGGGGACTCCTTCCTACGAGCAGTACTTC
d_gene: NA; abundance: NA; v_gene: TRBV5-1; j_gene: TRBJ2-3; CDR3aa: CASSLGSTVPDTQYF; CDR3nt: TGCGCCAGCAGCTTGGGTAGTACGGTCCCAGATACGCAGTATTTT
d_gene: NA; abundance: NA; v_gene: TRBV6-1; j_gene: TRBJ1-6; CDR3aa: CASGTREDSPLHF; CDR3nt: TGTGCCAGCGGTACACGAGAGGATTCACCCCTCCACTTT
d_gene: TRBD1; abundance: NA; v_gene: TRBV5-6; j_gene: TRBJ1-4; CDR3aa: CASSLLGGVYEKLFF; CDR3nt: TGTGCCAGCAGCTTGTTAGGGGGCGTTTATGAAAAACTGTTTTTT
d_gene: NA; abundance: NA; v_gene: TRBV25-1; j_gene: TRBJ2-7; CDR3aa: CASSGRGKAGLSSYEQYF; CDR3nt: TGTGCCAGCAGTGGAAGGGGTAAAGCGGGCCTAAGCTCCTACGAGCAGTACTTC
d_gene: TRBD1; abundance: NA; v_gene: TRBV19; j_gene: TRBJ1-5; CDR3aa: CASAIDRARNQPQHF; CDR3nt: TGTGCCAGTGCCATTGACAGGGCCCGAAATCAGCCCCAGCATTTT
d_gene: NA; abundance: NA; v_gene: TRBV14; j_gene: TRBJ2-3; CDR3aa: CASSQVRGTPSPDTQYF; CDR3nt: TGTGCCAGCAGCCAAGTTAGGGGGACCCCGTCCCCCGATACGCAGTATTTT
d_gene: TRBD1; abundance: NA; v_gene: TRBV7-8; j_gene: TRBJ1-3; CDR3aa: CASSPDRGYGNTIYF; CDR3nt: TGTGCCAGCAGCCCCGACAGGGGGTACGGAAACACCATATATTTT
d_gene: NA; abundance: NA; v_gene: TRBV14; j_gene: TRBJ2-5; CDR3aa: CASNQWGGQETQYF; CDR3nt: TGTGCCAGCAACCAATGGGGCGGTCAAGAGACCCAGTACTTC
d_gene: TRBD1; abundance: once; v_gene: TRBV7-2; j_gene: TRBJ1-6; CDR3aa: CASSLSVGRGNSPLHF; CDR3nt: TGTGCCAGCAGCTTATCAGTCGGCAGGGGGAATTCACCCCTCCACTTT
d_gene: NA; abundance: NA; v_gene: TRBV25-1; j_gene: TRBJ1-1; CDR3aa: CASSEANTEAFF; CDR3nt: TGTGCCAGCAGTGAGGCAAACACTGAAGCTTTCTTT
d_gene: NA; abundance: NA; v_gene: TRBV18; j_gene: TRBJ1-1; CDR3aa: CASSPGGSGVNTEAFF; CDR3nt: TGTGCCAGCTCACCGGGAGGTAGCGGGGTAAACACTGAAGCTTTCTTT
d_gene: NA; abundance: NA; v_gene: TRBV27; j_gene: TRBJ2-7; CDR3aa: CATWAGYEQYF; CDR3nt: TGTGCCACCTGGGCGGGTTACGAGCAGTACTTC
d_gene: NA; abundance: NA; v_gene: TRBV4-1; j_gene: TRBJ1-5; CDR3aa: CASSQDRSGVGNQPQHF; CDR3nt: TGCGCCAGCAGCCAAGACCGTTCAGGGGTCGGGAATCAGCCCCAGCATTTT
d_gene: NA; abundance: NA; v_gene: TRBV18; j_gene: TRBJ1-2; CDR3aa: CASSERQDDGYTF; CDR3nt: TGTGCCAGCTCCGAACGACAGGATGATGGCTACACCTTC
d_gene: NA; abundance: NA; v_gene: TRBV6-5; j_gene: TRBJ1-3; CDR3aa: CASSTPGYGNTIYF; CDR3nt: TGTGCCAGCAGCACCCCAGGGTACGGAAACACCATATATTTT
d_gene: NA; abundance: NA; v_gene: TRBV19; j_gene: TRBJ1-1; CDR3aa: CASSTTGSVTEAFF; CDR3nt: TGTGCCAGTAGTACAACAGGGAGTGTCACTGAAGCTTTCTTT
d_gene: NA; abundance: NA; v_gene: TRBV5-1; j_gene: TRBJ1-2; CDR3aa: CASSLTAGRNYGYTF; CDR3nt: TGCGCCAGCAGCTTGACGGCGGGTCGTAACTATGGCTACACCTTC
d_gene: TRBD1; abundance: NA; v_gene: TRBV5-1; j_gene: TRBJ1-6; CDR3aa: CASRPRQGASLHF; CDR3nt: TGCGCCAGCAGGCCCAGACAGGGGGCGTCCCTCCACTTT
d_gene: NA; abundance: NA; v_gene: TRBV15; j_gene: TRBJ2-2; CDR3aa: CATSRDKLNTGELFF; CDR3nt: TGTGCCACCAGCAGAGATAAACTGAACACCGGGGAGCTGTTTTTT
d_gene: TRBD2; abundance: NA; v_gene: TRBV5-4; j_gene: TRBJ2-7; CDR3aa: CASSLRTSGTYEQYF; CDR3nt: TGTGCCAGCAGCTTGAGGACTAGCGGGACTTACGAGCAGTACTTC
d_gene: NA; abundance: NA; v_gene: TRBV5-1; j_gene: TRBJ2-1; CDR3aa: CASSLVGIENEQFF; CDR3nt: TGCGCCAGCAGCTTGGTCGGGATAGAAAATGAGCAGTTCTTC
d_gene: TRBD1; abundance: NA; v_gene: TRBV7-8; j_gene: TRBJ1-5; CDR3aa: CASSRDRAYSNQPQHF; CDR3nt: TGTGCCAGCAGCCGAGACAGGGCCTATAGCAATCAGCCCCAGCATTTT
d_gene: NA; abundance: once; v_gene: TRBV14; j_gene: TRBJ1-2; CDR3aa: CASSRYSLSEGYGYTF; CDR3nt: TGTGCCAGCAGCCGGTACAGCCTTTCTGAGGGCTATGGCTACACCTTC
d_gene: TRBD1; abundance: NA; v_gene: TRBV29-1; j_gene: TRBJ2-7; CDR3aa: CSVRTGEQYF; CDR3nt: TGCAGCGTTAGGACAGGGGAGCAGTACTTC
d_gene: NA; abundance: once; v_gene: TRBV19; j_gene: TRBJ2-2; CDR3aa: CASSSGSRWTGELFF; CDR3nt: TGTGCCAGTAGTTCCGGGTCTCGGTGGACCGGGGAGCTGTTTTTT